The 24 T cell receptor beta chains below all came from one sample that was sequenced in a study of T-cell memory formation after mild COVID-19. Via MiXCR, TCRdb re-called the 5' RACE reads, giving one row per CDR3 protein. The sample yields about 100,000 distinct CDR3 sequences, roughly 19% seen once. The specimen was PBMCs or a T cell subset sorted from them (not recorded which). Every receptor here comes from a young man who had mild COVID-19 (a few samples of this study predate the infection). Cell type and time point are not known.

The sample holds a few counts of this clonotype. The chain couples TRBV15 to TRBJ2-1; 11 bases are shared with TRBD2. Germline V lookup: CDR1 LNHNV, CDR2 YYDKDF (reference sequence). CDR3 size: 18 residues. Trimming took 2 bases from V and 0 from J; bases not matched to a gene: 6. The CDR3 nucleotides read TGTGCCACCAGCAGATATAGCGGGGGGGCTAGCTCCTACAATGAGCAGTTCTTC. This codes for CATSRYSGGASSYNEQFF.

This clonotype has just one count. The DNA of the CDR3 is TGCGCCAGCAGCTTGGCCGGGACTACCGGCGAGACCCAGTACTTC. As protein: CASSLAGTTGETQYF. The chain recombines TRBV5-1 with TRBJ2-5, with 7 nucleotides matching TRBD2. From germline, CDR1 is SGHRS and CDR2 YFSETQ. J lost 5 bases, V lost 0 bases, and 7 bases had no gene match. The CDR3 is 15 amino acids.

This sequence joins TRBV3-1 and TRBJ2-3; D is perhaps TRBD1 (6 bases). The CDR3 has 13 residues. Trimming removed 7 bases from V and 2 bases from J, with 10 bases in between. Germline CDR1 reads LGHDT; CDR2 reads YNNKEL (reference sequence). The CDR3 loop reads CASNRAHTDTQYF. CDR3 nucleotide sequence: TGTGCCAGCAACAGGGCGCACACAGATACGCAGTATTTT.

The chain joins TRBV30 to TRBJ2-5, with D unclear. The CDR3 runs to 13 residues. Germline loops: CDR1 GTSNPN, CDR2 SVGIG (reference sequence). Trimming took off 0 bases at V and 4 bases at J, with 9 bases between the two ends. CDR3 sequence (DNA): TGTGCCTGGAGTGTACACCTAATAGAGACCCAGTACTTC. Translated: CAWSVHLIETQYF.

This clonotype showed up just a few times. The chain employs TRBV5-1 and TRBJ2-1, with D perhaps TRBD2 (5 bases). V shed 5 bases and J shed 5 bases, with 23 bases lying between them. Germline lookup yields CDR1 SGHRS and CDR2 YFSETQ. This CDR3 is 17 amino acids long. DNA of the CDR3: TGCGCCAGCAGACAACGGCTGGAGGACTGGGGAAACAATGAGCAGTTCTTC. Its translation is CASRQRLEDWGNNEQFF.

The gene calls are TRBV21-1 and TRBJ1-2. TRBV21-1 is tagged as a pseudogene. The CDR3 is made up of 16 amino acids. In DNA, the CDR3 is TGTGCCAGCAGCAAAGATTCGAGAAACTCTAACTATGGCTACACCTTC. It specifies CASSKDSRNSNYGYTF.

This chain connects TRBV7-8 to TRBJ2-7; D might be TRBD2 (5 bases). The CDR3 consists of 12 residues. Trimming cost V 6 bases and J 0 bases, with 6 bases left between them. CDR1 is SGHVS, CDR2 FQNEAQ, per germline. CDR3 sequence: CASREASYEQYF. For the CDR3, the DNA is TGTGCCAGCAGGGAGGCCTCCTACGAGCAGTACTTC.

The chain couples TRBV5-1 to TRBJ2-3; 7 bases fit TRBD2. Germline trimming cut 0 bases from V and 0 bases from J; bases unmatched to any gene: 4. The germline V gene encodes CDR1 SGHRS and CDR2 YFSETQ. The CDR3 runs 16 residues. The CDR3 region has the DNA TGCGCCAGCAGCTTGGGTCTAGCGGCTAGCACAGATACGCAGTATTTT. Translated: CASSLGLAASTDTQYF.

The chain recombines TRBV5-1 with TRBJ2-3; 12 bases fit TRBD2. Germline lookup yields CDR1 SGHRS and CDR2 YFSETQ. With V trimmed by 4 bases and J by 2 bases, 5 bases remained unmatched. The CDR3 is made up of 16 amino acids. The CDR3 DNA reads TGCGCCAGCAGCACCGGACTAGCGGGGCCCACAGATACGCAGTATTTT. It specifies CASSTGLAGPTDTQYF.

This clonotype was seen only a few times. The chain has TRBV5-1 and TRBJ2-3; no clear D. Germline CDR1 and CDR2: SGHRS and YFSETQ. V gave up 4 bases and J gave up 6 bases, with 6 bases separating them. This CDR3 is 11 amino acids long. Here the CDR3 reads CASSEADTQYF. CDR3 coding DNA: TGCGCCAGCAGCGAAGCCGATACGCAGTATTTT.

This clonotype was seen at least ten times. CDR3 protein: CSAHSAGGGTDTQYF. The CDR3 coding sequence is TGCAGTGCTCATTCTGCGGGGGGAGGAACAGATACGCAGTATTTT. The chain employs TRBV20-1 and TRBJ2-3, with 8 bases lining up with TRBD2. Germline V gene lookup returns CDR1 DFQATT and CDR2 SNEGSKA (reference sequence). The junction had 10 bases not matched to a gene; V was cut back by 5 bases and J by 3 bases. The CDR3 runs 15 residues.

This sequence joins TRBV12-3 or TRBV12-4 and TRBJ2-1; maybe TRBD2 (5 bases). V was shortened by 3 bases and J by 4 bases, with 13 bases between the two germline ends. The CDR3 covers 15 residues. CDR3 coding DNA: TGTGCCAGCAGTTTCGGGGTCGTGTCTTACAATGAGCAGTTCTTC. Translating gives CASSFGVVSYNEQFF.

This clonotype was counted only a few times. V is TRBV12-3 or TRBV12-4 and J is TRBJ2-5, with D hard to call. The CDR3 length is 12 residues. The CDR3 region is CASALDRETQYF. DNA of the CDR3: TGTGCGTCGGCCCTCGACCGGGAGACCCAGTACTTC.

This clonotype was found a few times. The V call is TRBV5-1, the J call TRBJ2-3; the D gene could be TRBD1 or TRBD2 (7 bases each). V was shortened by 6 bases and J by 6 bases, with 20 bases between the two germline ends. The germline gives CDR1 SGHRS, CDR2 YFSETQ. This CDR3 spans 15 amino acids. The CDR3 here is CASIRGDSGEDTQYF. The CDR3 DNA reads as TGCGCCAGCATACGCGGGGACAGCGGGGAGGATACGCAGTATTTT.

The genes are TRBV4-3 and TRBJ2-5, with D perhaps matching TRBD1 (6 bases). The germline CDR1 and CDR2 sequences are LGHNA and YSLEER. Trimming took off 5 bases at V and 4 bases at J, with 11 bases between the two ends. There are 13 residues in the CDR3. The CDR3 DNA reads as TGCGCCAGCAGCTTTCAGGGGACAGAGACCCAGTACTTC. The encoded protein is CASSFQGTETQYF.

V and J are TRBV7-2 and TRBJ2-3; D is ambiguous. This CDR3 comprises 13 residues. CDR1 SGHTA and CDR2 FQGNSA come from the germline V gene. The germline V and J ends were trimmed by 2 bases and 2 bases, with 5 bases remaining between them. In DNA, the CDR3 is TGTGCCAGCAGCTTAATGATCACAGATACGCAGTATTTT. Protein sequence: CASSLMITDTQYF.

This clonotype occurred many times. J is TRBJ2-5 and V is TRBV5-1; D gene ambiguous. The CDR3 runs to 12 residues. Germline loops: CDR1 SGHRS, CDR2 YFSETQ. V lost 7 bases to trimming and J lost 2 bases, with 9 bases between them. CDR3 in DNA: TGCGCCAGCGGGCAAGTTCAAGAGACCCAGTACTTC. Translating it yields CASGQVQETQYF.

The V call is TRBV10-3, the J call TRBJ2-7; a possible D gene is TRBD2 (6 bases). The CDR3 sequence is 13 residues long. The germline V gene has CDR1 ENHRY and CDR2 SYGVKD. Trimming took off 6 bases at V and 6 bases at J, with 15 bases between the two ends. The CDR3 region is CAISPGTFSEQYF. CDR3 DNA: TGTGCCATCAGCCCTGGGACTTTTTCCGAGCAGTACTTC.

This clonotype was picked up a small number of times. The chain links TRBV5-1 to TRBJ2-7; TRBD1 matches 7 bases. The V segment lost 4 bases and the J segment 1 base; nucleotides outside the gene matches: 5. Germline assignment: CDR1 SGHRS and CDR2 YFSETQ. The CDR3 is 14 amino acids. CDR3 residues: CASSPRDSSYEQYF. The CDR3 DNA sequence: TGCGCCAGCAGCCCCCGGGACAGTTCCTACGAGCAGTACTTC.

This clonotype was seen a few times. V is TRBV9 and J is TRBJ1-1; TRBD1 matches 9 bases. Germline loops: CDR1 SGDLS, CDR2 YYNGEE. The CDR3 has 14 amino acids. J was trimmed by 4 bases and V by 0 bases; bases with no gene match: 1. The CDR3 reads CASSVGDRVTEAFF. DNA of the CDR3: TGTGCCAGCAGCGTAGGGGACAGGGTCACTGAAGCTTTCTTT.

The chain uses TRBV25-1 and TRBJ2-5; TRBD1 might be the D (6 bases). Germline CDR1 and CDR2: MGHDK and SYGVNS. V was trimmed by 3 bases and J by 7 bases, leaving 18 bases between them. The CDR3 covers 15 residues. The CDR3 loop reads CASSDPRGISATQYF. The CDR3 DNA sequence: TGTGCCAGCAGTGATCCAAGGGGGATAAGCGCGACCCAGTACTTC.

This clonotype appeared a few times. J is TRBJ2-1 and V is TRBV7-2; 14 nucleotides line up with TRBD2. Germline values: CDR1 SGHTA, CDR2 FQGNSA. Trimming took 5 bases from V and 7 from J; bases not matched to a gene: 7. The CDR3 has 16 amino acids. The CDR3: CASSARLAGGRNEQFF. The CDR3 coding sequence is TGTGCCAGCAGCGCTCGACTAGCGGGGGGGCGAAATGAGCAGTTCTTC.

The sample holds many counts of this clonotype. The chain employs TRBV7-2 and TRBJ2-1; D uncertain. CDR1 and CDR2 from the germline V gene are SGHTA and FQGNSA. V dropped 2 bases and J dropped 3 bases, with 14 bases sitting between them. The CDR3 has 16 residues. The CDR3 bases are TGTGCCAGCAGCTTATTTGGTAGGCTCTACTACAATGAGCAGTTCTTC. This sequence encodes CASSLFGRLYYNEQFF.

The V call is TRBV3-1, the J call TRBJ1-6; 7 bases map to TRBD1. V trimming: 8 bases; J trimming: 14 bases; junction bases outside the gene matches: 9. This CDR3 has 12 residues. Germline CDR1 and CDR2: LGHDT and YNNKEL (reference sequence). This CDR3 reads CASGTAGEALHF. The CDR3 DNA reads TGTGCCAGCGGGACAGCGGGTGAGGCCCTCCACTTT.